The entry below describes one T cell receptor (beta chain). The antigen is unknown. The assay was immunoSEQ multiplex PCR, and TCRdb's table has in-frame clones only and misses some. The sample has 8,000 to 9,000 clones; roughly 84% are singletons. V was clipped by 11 bases and J by 7 bases, with 14 bases between them. Germline V lookup: CDR1 LNHDA, CDR2 SQIVND (reference sequence). The CDR3 runs 12 residues. This sample is drawn from a study of T cells after posttransplantation cyclophosphamide. Findings and limits, study-wide: Tissue-infiltrating T cells from skin or gut overlapped little with blood T cells. Recipient CMV seropositivity and CMV reactivation strongly tracked TRB clonality. Donor-recipient repertoire similarity was low at 1-2 months, rising over year one.

Cyclophosphamide on days +3 and +4 followed busulfan-fludarabine conditioning and a marrow graft. The chain employs TRBV19 and TRBJ1-4; no clear D. The specimen comprised PBMCs, sampled after allogeneic stem cell transplant with posttransplant cyclophosphamide. The TCR was taken from a female patient aged 40-49 years who received an allogeneic stem cell transplant from an unrelated donor, was CMV-positive, and had no GVHD. T cells may partly derive from the graft donor. CDR3 loop: CAASQTREKLFF. The CDR3 nucleotides read TGTGCCGCGTCTCAAACCCGTGAAAAACTGTTTTTT.